This note documents a single T cell receptor (beta chain) sequence. The entry originates in a study of PD-L1 blockade in urothelial cancer. Looking at the study overall: Blood drawn 3 weeks (second dose) and 6 weeks after treatment start was analyzed. Blood gave a median about 150,000 T cells.

Using immunoSEQ multiplex PCR, the repertoire was profiled, and TCRdb retains in-frame clones only, with some absent. This table holds just under 65,000 clones, approximately 80% found once. Time point indicated: pretreatment peripheral blood. The germline V gene encodes CDR1 MNHNY and CDR2 SVGAGI (reference sequence). Trimming took off 2 bases at V and 5 bases at J, with 13 bases between the two ends. There are 15 residues in the CDR3. Here the sequenced sample was PBMCs, taken around atezolizumab (anti-PD-L1) treatment. The sequence was obtained from an older man with urothelial cancer. V is TRBV6-6 and J is TRBJ1-5; maybe TRBD1 (5 bases). For the CDR3, the DNA is TGTGCCAGCAGTTACGAGTCAGGGATTGATCAGCCCCAGCATTTT. It specifies CASSYESGIDQPQHF.